Sequencing of this TCR beta chain was carried out in a study of shared clonotypes between healthy human individuals (TCRdb year 2020). In the study overall: A few men and a couple of women, aged 18 to 49 years, made up the cohort. Per donor, leukapheresis produced somewhere between about 0.8 and 9 billion PBMCs. To estimate repertoire size and how much clonotypes are shared between individuals, the study performed deep sequencing of blood TCR repertoires from 4 to 6 healthy adults. For each donor, CD4 naive and CD4 memory were each given three plates, CD8 naive was given two plates, and CD8 memory was given one plate. To increase sequencing depth and limit assay-specific biases, TCR repertoire library preparation and sequencing were carried out by different laboratories using diverse techniques.

Healthy HIV-negative adults with no recently reported acute infections or vaccinations were included as donors. Every donor was a Caucasian adult residing in Nashville, Tennessee, USA. CD4+ T cells were enriched through magnetic negative selection, after which naive cells were positively selected on CD45RA and the remaining negative fraction served as the memory subset. After blood collection by leukapheresis, PBMCs were isolated using Ficoll-Histopaque density gradient centrifugation and then cryopreserved in the vapor phase of liquid nitrogen. Analytical flow cytometry was used to check the purity and quantity of each magnetically sorted T cell population. Genomic DNA was isolated from every sorted fraction and measured by UV absorbance on a Nanodrop 2000c. Here is what the overall study found, with its caveats: Sampling was limited to blood, and TCR repertoires in tissue likely differ from TCR repertoires in blood. Higher generation probabilities were observed for clonotypes shared by all four sorted-subset donors than for non-shared clonotypes. About 5% of naive CD4, 3.5% of naive CD8, around 2.3% of memory CD4, and about 0.4% of memory CD8 clonotypes were shared across several donors. Based on pairwise subsampling, the degree of clonotype sharing among donors was expected to be affected by sequencing depth. Incomplete sequencing was indicated by rarefaction of sorted-subset datasets, despite the large sequencing depth. The small number of donors limited the genetic and exposure-history diversity represented. Estimated clonotype richness was generally larger for naive than for memory subsets.

With regard to this clone: It lacks a known antigen. No much larger clonotype is one base removed from it; base qualities were not supplied.

Reading the germline V gene (reference sequence) gives CDR1 MNHNY and CDR2 SVGAGI. Spanning cysteine to phenylalanine, the CDR3 consists of 15 amino acids. Solely the CDR3 DNA is kept, with 45 bases framed from the first base. V is shortened by 2 bases, J by 1 base, and the region joining them spans 11 bases. TCR CDR3 regions were amplified from genomic DNA by multiplex PCR using the deep immunoSEQ assay. Extracted genomic DNA from each cell subset was spread evenly across all wells of several immunoSEQ 96-well plates, with each plate serving as a replicate. For sorted subsets, each replicate PCR was loaded with roughly 0.2 ug genomic DNA, equivalent to 32,000 or so T cell genomes. Purified libraries were quantified with a Qubit 3.0 fluorometer, sized on a Bioanalyzer 2100, and re-quantified with the KAPA Library Quantification kit. Every immunoSEQ 96-well plate was sequenced on a separate single-read 150-cycle Illumina NextSeq 550 flow cell. On the authors' methods: Because only junctional sequences without quality scores were contained in the immunoSEQ output, filtering matching that applied to full-length reads could not be performed. To assign V/J genes and CDR3, sequences were annotated using PyIR, a Python wrapper for IgBLAST v1.9, with IMGT germline references. Reads were filtered out if the reads had weak V/J assignments (E-value above 1e-6), no CDR3, stop codons, out-of-frame junctions, or ambiguous translated residues. V3J clonotypes were defined by identical inferred V gene, J gene, and CDR3 amino acid sequence. The percentage overlap between two repertoires was calculated by dividing the number of shared unique clonotypes by the size of the smaller repertoire. RTK rarefaction, the Chao1 estimator, and Recon v2.1 estimates of unobserved clonotypes were used to assess repertoire richness. OLGA was used to compute generation probabilities for all TCRbeta clonotypes that the gDNA method yielded from a few donors. TCRdb limited this immuneACCESS table to in-frame rearrangements with V and J called. A share of clones is missing; checked studies link under half to unresolved V genes, and the rest is unexplained. The V and J calls and clone size were taken over from that table, and D and trimming were inferred from the DNA. Present in this sample are 2 million to 2.5 million clones, 80% to 95% of which were seen just once. 0.39% of the sample rests with the top ten.

The TCR sequence derives from a man younger than 35 in good health. Some clones in this sample may be carry-over from other donors' samples. Sequencing was done on a sample of naive CD4+ T cells from PBMCs. The cell subset or site label on this specimen signifies: CD45RA+ positively selected. Recombination joined TRBV6-6 with TRBJ2-5, and the D gene may be TRBD1, 6 bases matching. The CDR3 is CASSYLTGPQETQYF. The nucleotides read TGTGCCAGCAGTTACCTGACAGGCCCCCAAGAGACCCAGTACTTC.